This T cell receptor (beta chain) came from a study of neurological immune-mediated disorders. One entry per CDR3 protein results from TCRdb running MiXCR on the 5' RACE reads. Among over 45,000 distinct CDR3 sequences listed, 20% to 30% were seen once. Overall study findings and caveats: CDR3 amino acid sequences found in expanded clones were never shared across subjects, suggesting private repertoires in all groups.

The healthy controls volunteered at a blood bank in Maryland, USA. After removal of 4 bases from V and 8 bases from J, the junction contained 12 bases not matched to a gene. The CDR3 runs 17 residues. CDR1 MNHEY and CDR2 SVGAGI come from the germline V gene. A word on this clonotype: The target antigen is unknown.

The source is a woman between 65 and 79 years old in good health. Sequencing was carried out using PBMCs. The genes are TRBV6-5 and TRBJ2-4; TRBD2 matches at 12 bases. CDR3 in amino acids: CASSSLTSGGLGDIQYF. The CDR3 DNA reads TGTGCCAGCAGTTCCCTTACTAGCGGGGGGCTCGGAGACATTCAGTACTTC.